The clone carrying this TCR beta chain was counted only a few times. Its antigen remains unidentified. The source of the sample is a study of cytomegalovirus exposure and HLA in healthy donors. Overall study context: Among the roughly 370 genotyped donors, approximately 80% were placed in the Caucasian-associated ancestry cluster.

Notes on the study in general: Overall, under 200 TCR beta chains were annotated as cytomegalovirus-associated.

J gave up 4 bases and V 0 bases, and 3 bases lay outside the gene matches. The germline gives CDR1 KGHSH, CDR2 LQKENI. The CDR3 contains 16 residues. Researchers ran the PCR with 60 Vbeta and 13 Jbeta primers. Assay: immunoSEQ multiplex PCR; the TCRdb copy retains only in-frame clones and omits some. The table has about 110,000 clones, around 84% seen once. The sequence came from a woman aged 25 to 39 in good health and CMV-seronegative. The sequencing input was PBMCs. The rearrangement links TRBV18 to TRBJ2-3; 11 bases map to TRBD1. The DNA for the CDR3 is TGTGCCAGCTCACCACCTGGGACAGGGGGAGCAGATACGCAGTATTTT. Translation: CASSPPGTGGADTQYF. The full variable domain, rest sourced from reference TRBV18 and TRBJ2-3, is NAGVMQNPRHLVRRRGQEARLRCSPMKGHSHVYWYRQLPEEGLKFMVYLQKENIIDESGMPKERFSAEFPKEGPSILRIQQVVRGDSAAYFCASSPPGTGGADTQYFGPGTRLTVL.